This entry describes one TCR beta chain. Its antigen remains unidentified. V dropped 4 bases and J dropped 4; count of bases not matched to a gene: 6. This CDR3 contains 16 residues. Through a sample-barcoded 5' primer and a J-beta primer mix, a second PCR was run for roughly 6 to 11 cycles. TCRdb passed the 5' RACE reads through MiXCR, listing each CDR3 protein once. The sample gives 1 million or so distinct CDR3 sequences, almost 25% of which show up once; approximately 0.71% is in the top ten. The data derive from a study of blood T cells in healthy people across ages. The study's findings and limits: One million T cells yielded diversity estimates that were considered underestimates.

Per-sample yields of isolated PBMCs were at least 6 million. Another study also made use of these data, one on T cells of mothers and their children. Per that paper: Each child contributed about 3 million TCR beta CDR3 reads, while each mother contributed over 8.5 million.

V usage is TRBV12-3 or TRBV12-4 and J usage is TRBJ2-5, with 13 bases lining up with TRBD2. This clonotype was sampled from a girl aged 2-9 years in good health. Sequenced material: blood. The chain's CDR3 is CASSSRLAGGGETQYF. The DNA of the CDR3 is TGTGCCAGCAGTTCGCGACTAGCGGGAGGAGGAGAGACCCAGTACTTC.